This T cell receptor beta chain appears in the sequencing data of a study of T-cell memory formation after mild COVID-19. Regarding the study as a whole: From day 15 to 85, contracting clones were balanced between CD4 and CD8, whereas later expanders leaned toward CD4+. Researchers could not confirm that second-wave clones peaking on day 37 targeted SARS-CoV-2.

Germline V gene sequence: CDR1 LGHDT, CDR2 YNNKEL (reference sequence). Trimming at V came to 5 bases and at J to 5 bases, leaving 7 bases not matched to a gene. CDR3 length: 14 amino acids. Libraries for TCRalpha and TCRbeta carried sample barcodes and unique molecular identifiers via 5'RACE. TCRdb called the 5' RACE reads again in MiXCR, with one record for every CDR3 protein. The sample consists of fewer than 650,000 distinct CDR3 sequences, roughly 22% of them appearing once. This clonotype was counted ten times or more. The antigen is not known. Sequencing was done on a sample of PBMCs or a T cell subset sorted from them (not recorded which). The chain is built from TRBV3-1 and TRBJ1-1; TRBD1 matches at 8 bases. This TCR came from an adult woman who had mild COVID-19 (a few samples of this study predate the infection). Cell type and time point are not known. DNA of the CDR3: TGTGCCAGCAGCTACACAGGGGGACGGACTGAAGCTTTCTTT. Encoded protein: CASSYTGGRTEAFF.